This T cell receptor (beta chain) was recorded in a study of control samples from healthy donors and cancer patients. Sequenced by immunoSEQ multiplex PCR; TCRdb stores in-frame clones only, minus some. The sample lists under 150,000 clones, more than 70% seen once, with 2.3% in the top ten. V lost 6 bases and J lost 10; bases outside the gene matches: 14. This CDR3 has 16 amino acids. Germline V gives CDR1 MNHNS, CDR2 SASEGT. The sequenced sample was blood. The TCR comes from a woman aged 65 to 85 in good health. V is TRBV6-1 and J is TRBJ2-3, with 12 bases fitting TRBD2. CDR3 nucleotides: TGTGCCAGCAGAGAAAGACTAGCGGGGGTAGATACAGCGCAGTATTTT. It encodes CASRERLAGVDTAQYF.